Below, one T cell receptor beta chain is given with its context. Antigen: not known. These data originate in a study of T cell responses to AZD1222 COVID-19 vaccine. Second doses at about 4 or about 12 weeks were pooled. Looked up from germline, CDR1 is MNHEY and CDR2 is SVGAGI. The V gene end was trimmed by 4 bases and the J gene end by 3 bases; junction bases not matched to a gene: 5. The CDR3 is 14 amino acids. Study results and limitations: Nearly half of the spike-specific TCRs reportedly recognize variant regions that carry no mutations. A mostly white British donor set with more females was recruited, and clonal diversity was possibly underestimated. Sampling that yielded the repertoires occurred only after the peak T cell response.

Clones were sequenced by immunoSEQ multiplex PCR, and TCRdb holds only the in-frame ones, with some missing. The table has 65,000 to 100,000 clones, 75% to 95% seen once. J is TRBJ1-2 and V is TRBV6-5; 7 nucleotides align to TRBD1. The sample here was peripheral blood, taken 28 days after the second AZD1222 dose. The TCR was taken from an adult who received the AZD1222 COVID-19 vaccine. CDR3 nucleotides: TGTGCCAGCAGTTCCACAGGGGTTCACTATGGCTACACCTTC. It codes for CASSSTGVHYGYTF.